There are many counts of the clone carrying this T cell receptor (beta chain). Its antigen is undetermined. All patients were treatment-naive before thyroid surgery. In the original workflow: The distant-metastasis classifier for papillary thyroid cancer was built from CDR3 differences across clinicopathological groups. MiXCR was used by TCRdb to re-call the PCR reads. The V and J calls shown here were made by TCRdb, not taken from the authors' results. The sample shows roughly 33,000 clones, more than 15% of them seen only once. This specimen comes from a study of metastatic and nonmetastatic thyroid tumors. Whole-study context: Samples came from malignant and benign thyroid patients, and repertoires were compared across blood and tumor or nodule tissue.

Broader study findings: Malignant thyroid tumors reportedly had TCR beta diversity that was significantly higher than in benign nodules, in blood and tumor.

The CDR3 loop spans 17 amino acids. The germline gives CDR1 LGHDT, CDR2 YNNKEL (reference sequence). The trim removed 0 bases at V and 6 bases at J, leaving 10 bases unmatched. This receptor was identified in a female donor with papillary thyroid cancer or a benign thyroid nodule (not recorded which). Some clones in this sample may be carry-over from other donors' samples. Material for sequencing was blood. The chain combines TRBV3-1 with TRBJ2-7, with 11 bases that match TRBD2. CDR3 sequence reads: CASSQDLETSGIPEQYF. The CDR3 DNA reads TGTGCCAGCAGCCAAGATTTGGAGACTAGCGGGATCCCCGAGCAGTACTTC.